This TCR beta chain was sequenced for a study of cytomegalovirus exposure and HLA in healthy donors. Use of 60 Vbeta and 13 Jbeta primers characterized the PCR. The method was immunoSEQ multiplex PCR; TCRdb's version includes in-frame clones alone and lacks a portion of them. The sample data list about 64,000 clones. Sample: PBMCs. The sequence derives from a woman between 18 and 29 years old in good health and CMV-seronegative.

For the CDR3, the DNA is TGCGCCAGCAGCCAGAGGCTCCAGGGGTATTCACCCCTCCACTTT. It encodes CASSQRLQGYSPLHF. The chain links TRBV4-1 to TRBJ1-6; the D gene is possibly TRBD1 (6 bases). V lost 3 bases to trimming and J lost 8 bases, with 14 bases between them. The length of the CDR3 is 15 residues. Germline lookup yields CDR1 MGHRA and CDR2 YSYEKL.